The present entry profiles one TCR beta chain with its context. Its antigen is unknown. These data originate in a study of cytomegalovirus exposure and HLA in healthy donors. The study's findings and limits: In vitro work confirmed that a few CMV-associated chains recognize CMV antigens.

PCR used 60 Vbeta primers and 13 Jbeta primers. Sequencing used immunoSEQ multiplex PCR; TCRdb keeps in-frame clones, though not all of them. The sample yields 65,000 to 85,000 clones, roughly 80% seen once. The CDR3 loop spans 13 amino acids. Per the germline V gene, CDR1 is SGHRS and CDR2 is YFSETQ. Trimming cost V 3 bases and J 6 bases; bases outside gene matches: 5. This clonotype was sampled from a woman aged 40 to 50 in good health and CMV-seropositive. Sequencing was performed on PBMCs. The rearrangement joins TRBV5-1 to TRBJ1-2; 7 bases match TRBD1. As DNA, the CDR3 is TGCGCCAGCAGCTCTACCGGGACAGATGGCTACACCTTC. Amino acid sequence: CASSSTGTDGYTF.